Listed below are T cell receptor beta chains from one sample, sequenced in a study of identical twins. TCRdb re-called the 5' RACE reads through MiXCR, storing one row per CDR3 protein. The profile shows 200,000 to 250,000 distinct CDR3 sequences, about 7.5% of them singletons. These same data were also listed under a study on yellow fever vaccine responses in identical twins.

The specimen sequenced was memory (CD45RO+) T cells sorted from blood. Receptors originate from a woman under 30 in good health. The CDR3 runs from the conserved cysteine through the conserved F or W. Fields, in order: D gene, clone size, J gene, V gene, CDR3 protein. A D gene is named only where the DNA matches it firmly. Clone size is shown for a subset of rows, as once, few, many or a class of expanded clone.

d_call: NA; clone_size: few; j_call: TRBJ1-1; v_call: TRBV12-3/TRBV12-4; cdr3_aa: CASSSWRDTEAFF
d_call: NA; clone_size: NA; j_call: TRBJ2-7; v_call: TRBV28; cdr3_aa: CASSLRGGWGVDPYEQYF
d_call: TRBD2; clone_size: NA; j_call: TRBJ2-3; v_call: TRBV6-1; cdr3_aa: CASSEGFSGGDTQYF
d_call: NA; clone_size: many; j_call: TRBJ2-1; v_call: TRBV10-1; cdr3_aa: CASSDRQGNEFF
d_call: NA; clone_size: many; j_call: TRBJ1-3; v_call: TRBV3-1; cdr3_aa: CASSQRSTGNTIYF
d_call: TRBD2; clone_size: many; j_call: TRBJ2-2; v_call: TRBV20-1; cdr3_aa: CSARGASGRTGELFF
d_call: TRBD1; clone_size: many; j_call: TRBJ1-1; v_call: TRBV27; cdr3_aa: CASSPGQQNTEAFF
d_call: TRBD1; clone_size: NA; j_call: TRBJ2-3; v_call: TRBV12-3/TRBV12-4; cdr3_aa: CASSLGQGTYTDTQYF
d_call: NA; clone_size: NA; j_call: TRBJ1-1; v_call: TRBV20-1; cdr3_aa: CSARDQRGLNTEAFF
d_call: NA; clone_size: NA; j_call: TRBJ1-5; v_call: TRBV6-1; cdr3_aa: CASSEAGGGNQPQHF
d_call: TRBD1; clone_size: many; j_call: TRBJ2-7; v_call: TRBV7-2; cdr3_aa: CASSFLDRDVQEQYF
d_call: TRBD1; clone_size: NA; j_call: TRBJ2-2; v_call: TRBV28; cdr3_aa: CASKVYQLGQGNTGELFF
d_call: TRBD1; clone_size: few; j_call: TRBJ2-3; v_call: TRBV5-6; cdr3_aa: CASSLDVKGGTGSTDTQYF
d_call: TRBD1; clone_size: many; j_call: TRBJ2-3; v_call: TRBV28; cdr3_aa: CASSGQDTDTQYF
d_call: NA; clone_size: many; j_call: TRBJ2-1; v_call: TRBV6-2/TRBV6-3; cdr3_aa: CASSGLLTSNEQFF
d_call: TRBD2; clone_size: many; j_call: TRBJ2-3; v_call: TRBV7-2; cdr3_aa: CASSIDISGRAADTQYF
d_call: NA; clone_size: few; j_call: TRBJ2-7; v_call: TRBV18; cdr3_aa: CASSPETPTLEQYF
d_call: NA; clone_size: NA; j_call: TRBJ2-4; v_call: TRBV30; cdr3_aa: CAWNSPLKAKNIQYF
d_call: TRBD1; clone_size: many; j_call: TRBJ2-1; v_call: TRBV5-1; cdr3_aa: CASSLSGTGYNEQFF
d_call: TRBD2; clone_size: many; j_call: TRBJ2-3; v_call: TRBV10-3; cdr3_aa: CAISEPSGSSDTQYF
d_call: NA; clone_size: few; j_call: TRBJ1-4; v_call: TRBV2; cdr3_aa: CASNVIRREKLFF
d_call: NA; clone_size: few; j_call: TRBJ2-3; v_call: TRBV7-3; cdr3_aa: CASSPRRPGTQYF
d_call: NA; clone_size: few; j_call: TRBJ1-1; v_call: TRBV29-1; cdr3_aa: CSVEGTGRGTEAFF
d_call: NA; clone_size: many; j_call: TRBJ2-1; v_call: TRBV5-1; cdr3_aa: CASSLGQGSSYNEQFF
d_call: NA; clone_size: few; j_call: TRBJ2-1; v_call: TRBV5-1; cdr3_aa: CASSHTMAGDEQFF
d_call: NA; clone_size: NA; j_call: TRBJ1-1; v_call: TRBV29-1; cdr3_aa: CSVVYRLGTEAFF
d_call: TRBD2; clone_size: NA; j_call: TRBJ2-1; v_call: TRBV7-2; cdr3_aa: CASRLAGPYNEQFF
d_call: TRBD2; clone_size: many; j_call: TRBJ2-1; v_call: TRBV10-2; cdr3_aa: CASSESLAGAFEQFF
d_call: NA; clone_size: few; j_call: TRBJ2-7; v_call: TRBV6-1; cdr3_aa: CASSKQGSTYEQYF
d_call: NA; clone_size: many; j_call: TRBJ1-6; v_call: TRBV27; cdr3_aa: CASSLSARVVSPLHF
d_call: NA; clone_size: NA; j_call: TRBJ2-7; v_call: TRBV12-3/TRBV12-4; cdr3_aa: CASSLGDYEQYF
d_call: TRBD2; clone_size: few; j_call: TRBJ2-1; v_call: TRBV11-1; cdr3_aa: CASSLGIGRLAGGHDEQFF
d_call: NA; clone_size: few; j_call: TRBJ1-5; v_call: TRBV30; cdr3_aa: CAWSVARGMLPQHF
d_call: NA; clone_size: many; j_call: TRBJ2-1; v_call: TRBV6-4; cdr3_aa: CASSDSGNAYNEQFF
d_call: TRBD1; clone_size: many; j_call: TRBJ1-2; v_call: TRBV29-1; cdr3_aa: CSVDYAGTGTKSYGYTF
d_call: TRBD1; clone_size: NA; j_call: TRBJ2-7; v_call: TRBV4-1; cdr3_aa: CASSQGAGGSYEQYF
d_call: TRBD2; clone_size: NA; j_call: TRBJ2-3; v_call: TRBV12-3/TRBV12-4; cdr3_aa: CASSGGVGGRAGDTQYF
d_call: NA; clone_size: NA; j_call: TRBJ1-6; v_call: TRBV10-1; cdr3_aa: CASSESEGKSPLHF